These 17 T cell receptor beta chains were sequenced from one sample in a study of T cells in Graves' hyperthyroidism and ophthalmopathy. The TCR beta CDR3 regions underwent amplification using RNA transcripts as the source. The primer set for the first-round RT-PCR of the TCR CDR3 was HTBI. TCRdb redid the calling of the multiplex PCR reads with MiXCR, one entry per CDR3 protein. The sample carries approximately 600,000 distinct CDR3 sequences, roughly 15% recorded once. What was sequenced was blood. The receptors come from a woman between 35 and 50 years old with Graves' ophthalmopathy.

This clonotype was counted between two and nine times. J is TRBJ2-2 and V is TRBV19, with 9 bases matching TRBD2. Germline CDR1 is LNHDA and CDR2 is SQIVND (reference sequence). The junction had 11 bases not matched to a gene; V was cut back by 3 bases and J by 6 bases. The CDR3 loop spans 17 amino acids. CDR3 sequence reads: CASSMSGTSLRSGELFF. CDR3 nucleotide sequence: TGTGCCAGTAGTATGTCCGGGACTAGCCTCCGCTCCGGGGAGCTGTTTTTT.

The table lists this clonotype with many counts. J is TRBJ2-7 and V is TRBV12-3 or TRBV12-4, with 13 bases aligning to TRBD2. CDR3 length equals 16 residues. Unmatched junction bases numbered 11, after V lost 8 bases and J lost 4 bases. The CDR3 loop reads CASGSGLAGVGYEQYF. Here the CDR3 DNA reads TGTGCCAGCGGTTCTGGACTAGCGGGAGTTGGGTACGAGCAGTACTTC.

This clonotype has at least ten counts. The rearrangement links TRBV7-9 to TRBJ2-5; 11 nucleotides agree with TRBD2. Germline loops: CDR1 SEHNR, CDR2 FQNEAQ (reference sequence). Trimming cost V 3 bases and J 2 bases; bases outside gene matches: 5. CDR3 length: 16 amino acids. The CDR3 bases are TGTGCCAGCAGCTTTGGGACTAGCGGAGGGCAAGAGACCCAGTACTTC. Translated: CASSFGTSGGQETQYF.

The sample holds many counts of this clonotype. DNA of the CDR3: TGTGCCAGCAGTGAAGCTAGCGGGAGTGAGACCCAGTACTTC. Protein: CASSEASGSETQYF. The genes are TRBV2 and TRBJ2-5; TRBD2 matches 9 bases. Germline V gene sequence: CDR1 SNHLY, CDR2 FYNNEI. This CDR3 is 14 amino acids long. J lost 5 bases, V lost 0 bases, and 1 base had no gene match.

A few counts support this clonotype. This chain joins TRBV6-1 and TRBJ1-2; 11 nucleotides agree with TRBD1. CDR3 length equals 16 residues. Germline loops: CDR1 MNHNS, CDR2 SASEGT. The J segment lost 7 bases and the V segment lost 1 base, leaving 8 bases of the junction unmatched. The CDR3 spells CASSEEAGTGGFGYTF. The CDR3, as DNA: TGTGCCAGCAGTGAAGAAGCAGGGACAGGGGGTTTTGGCTACACCTTC.

This clonotype was observed at least ten times. This chain's CDR3 is CSAINRVGNEQFF. The CDR3 nucleotides are TGCAGTGCTATCAACAGGGTAGGGAATGAGCAGTTCTTC. V and J are TRBV20-1 and TRBJ2-1; possibly TRBD1 for D (6 bases). Germline V gene lookup returns CDR1 DFQATT and CDR2 SNEGSKA (reference sequence). The CDR3 is made up of 13 amino acids. With 4 bases removed from V and 7 bases from J, the gap between germline ends came to 14 bases.

This clonotype was recorded many times. V gene TRBV6-5 combines with J gene TRBJ1-1, with D possibly being TRBD1 (6 bases). This CDR3 contains 14 residues. Deletions cut 1 base from V and 4 bases from J, with 10 bases between. CDR1 and CDR2 (germline): MNHEY, SVGAGI. The CDR3 region has the DNA TGTGCCAGCAGTTACTTAACAGGGACCACTGAAGCTTTCTTT. Residues: CASSYLTGTTEAFF.

This clonotype was observed many times. The chain employs TRBV2 and TRBJ2-7; 7 nucleotides agree with TRBD1. Trimming removed 6 bases from V and 3 bases from J; junction bases left unmatched: 5. Germline CDR1 reads SNHLY; CDR2 reads FYNNEI. The CDR3 runs to 13 residues. The CDR3: CASSRQGNYEQYF. CDR3 nucleotide sequence: TGTGCCAGCAGCCGACAGGGCAACTACGAGCAGTACTTC.

This clonotype came up many times. The chain carries TRBV12-3 or TRBV12-4 and TRBJ1-2; a possible D gene is TRBD1 (6 bases). Trimming took 2 bases from V and 6 from J, leaving 16 bases between them. The CDR3 contains 15 residues. DNA of the CDR3: TGTGCCAGCAGTTTATTAGGGGGGGGCCGGGATGGCTACACCTTC. This gives the protein CASSLLGGGRDGYTF.

The chain couples TRBV12-3 or TRBV12-4 to TRBJ1-2; D may be TRBD1 (5 bases). The CDR3 covers 15 residues. V lost 5 bases, J lost 8 bases, and 21 bases lay in between. CDR3 region: CASSRSWGYSDGYTF. CDR3 nucleotide sequence: TGTGCCAGCAGTCGCTCCTGGGGCTATTCGGACGGCTACACCTTC.

About this clonotype: This CDR3 is missing its conserved last phenylalanine or tryptophan, likely due to a read error. Because the CDR3's place on the DNA is in doubt, the DNA is left out and the CDR3 is given as listed by TCRdb. The V call is TRBV6-1, the J call TRBJ1-2. Germline-derived CDR1 and CDR2 are MNHNS and SASEGT. The CDR3 is 14 residues long, counting both termini. The CDR3: CASSPNSGVDGYIS.

Many counts were recorded for this clonotype. This rearrangement joins TRBV11-1 to TRBJ2-7; 10 nucleotides align to TRBD2. Germline trimming cut 4 bases from V and 7 bases from J; bases unmatched to any gene: 13. Germline V CDR1 and CDR2: SGHAT, FQDESV (reference sequence). The CDR3 consists of 16 residues. The CDR3 here is CASSSGTSGTFWEQYF. CDR3 coding DNA: TGTGCCAGCAGCTCAGGCACTAGCGGGACGTTTTGGGAGCAGTACTTC.

This clonotype was observed a few times. The chain's CDR3 is CASSFWGETQYF. In DNA, the CDR3 is TGTGCCAGCAGTTTTTGGGGAGAGACCCAGTACTTC. The V and J genes are TRBV12-3 or TRBV12-4 and TRBJ2-5; D is unresolved. The CDR3 has 12 residues. The germline V and J ends were trimmed by 3 bases and 4 bases, with 6 bases remaining between them.

This clonotype was observed many times. V and J are TRBV12-5 and TRBJ1-1; D is ambiguous. CDR3 length: 13 amino acids. Germline CDR1 and CDR2: LGHNT and FRNRAP. V was clipped by 1 base and J by 3 bases, with 6 bases between them. The CDR3 loop is CASGLERDTEAFF. DNA for the CDR3: TGTGCTAGTGGTTTGGAACGGGACACTGAAGCTTTCTTT.

The table lists this clonotype with a few counts. The chain carries TRBV30 and TRBJ1-1, with 8 bases aligning to TRBD1. Germline V gene lookup returns CDR1 GTSNPN and CDR2 SVGIG (reference sequence). The V and J ends lost 5 bases and 4 bases, in that order; junction bases with no gene match: 0. The CDR3 is made up of 11 amino acids. CDR3 nucleotide sequence: TGTGCCTGGGACAGGGGCACTGAAGCTTTCTTT. Encoded protein: CAWDRGTEAFF.

This sequence joins TRBV12-3 or TRBV12-4 and TRBJ1-2; D call uncertain. Trimming shortened V by 0 bases and J by 1 base, and 6 bases separated the two germline ends. This CDR3 contains 14 residues. CDR3: CASSLAQINYGYTF. The CDR3, as DNA: TGTGCCAGCAGTTTAGCCCAAATTAACTATGGCTACACCTTC.

V is TRBV19 and J is TRBJ1-5; 9 positions match TRBD1. The germline V gene has CDR1 LNHDA and CDR2 SQIVND (reference sequence). The V segment lost 5 bases and the J segment 3 bases; nucleotides outside the gene matches: 5. The CDR3 extends over 15 amino acids. The CDR3 DNA follows: TGTGCCAGTAGTGTAACAGGGGGCGACAATCAGCCCCAGCATTTT. Protein product: CASSVTGGDNQPQHF. Using reference TRBV19 and TRBJ1-5 for the parts outside the CDR3, the full variable domain is DGGITQSPKYLFRKEGQNVTLSCEQNLNHDAMYWYRQDPGQGLRLIYYSQIVNDFQKGDIAEGYSVSREKKESFPLTVTSAQKNPTAFYLCASSVTGGDNQPQHFGDGTRLSIL.